The clone carrying this T cell receptor beta chain was observed a single time. Its antigen is still unknown. TCRdb's table, derived via immunoSEQ multiplex PCR, lists solely in-frame clones and lacks some. The table has approximately 23,000 clones, 85% to 90% seen once. The data derive from a study of T cells in localized non-small cell lung cancer. General study points: Investigators sequenced only a single tumor region, leaving heterogeneity possible. Adjacent lung exhibited a median of 57 among the 100 most abundant tumor clones. A higher density of T cells in blood coincided with extended overall survival. Uninvolved adjacent lung had more T cell clonality than any other tissue, topping tumor.

The origin of this receptor is a male donor older than 55 with stage I lung adenocarcinoma. Sequences were derived from peripheral blood, sampled before any cancer treatment.

CDR3 in DNA: TGTGCCAGTAGTCAAAGGACTAGCGGGAGAGAAGAGCAGTACTTC. The encoded protein is CASSQRTSGREEQYF. The V call is TRBV19, the J call TRBJ2-7; 13 bases map to TRBD2. CDR3 length equals 15 residues. Germline trimming cut 5 bases from V and 7 bases from J; bases unmatched to any gene: 8. Germline V gives CDR1 LNHDA, CDR2 SQIVND (reference sequence). The variable domain in full, completed from reference TRBV19 and TRBJ2-7, reads DGGITQSPKYLFRKEGQNVTLSCEQNLNHDAMYWYRQDPGQGLRLIYYSQIVNDFQKGDIAEGYSVSREKKESFPLTVTSAQKNPTAFYLCASSQRTSGREEQYFGPGTRLTVT.